A single sample is the source of the 28 T cell receptor beta chains below, sequenced in a study of radiotherapy plus CTLA-4 blockade in lung cancer. The table came from immunoSEQ multiplex PCR; TCRdb's copy has only in-frame clones and leaves some out. The table includes 86,000 or so clones, about 79% detected once. The sample here was peripheral blood, taken from a patient treated with radiotherapy plus ipilimumab. The receptor set was obtained from a human donor with non-small cell lung cancer who had a partial response to radiotherapy plus ipilimumab. Some clones in this sample may be carry-over from other donors' samples.

V is TRBV28 and J is TRBJ2-7; 8 bases are a match to TRBD2. This CDR3 region has 15 residues. V trimming: 5 bases; J trimming: 5 bases; junction bases outside the gene matches: 11. CDR1 is MDHEN and CDR2 is SYDVKM in the germline V gene. For the CDR3, the DNA is TGTGCCAGCAGTGTAGCGGGATTCCCCCTCGACGAGCAGTACTTC. This sequence encodes CASSVAGFPLDEQYF.

The rearrangement uses TRBV5-1 and TRBJ2-6; a weak D match, TRBD1 (5 bases). V was pared by 0 bases and J by 0 bases, with 10 bases between. In germline, CDR1 is SGHRS, CDR2 YFSETQ. CDR3 length: 17 residues. Here the CDR3 DNA reads TGCGCCAGCAGCTTGGGCAGGGCTATCTCTGGGGCCAACGTCCTGACTTTC. This encodes CASSLGRAISGANVLTF.

This rearrangement joins TRBV5-1 to TRBJ2-3, with 9 bases aligning to TRBD2. The junction had 5 bases not matched to a gene; V was cut back by 3 bases and J by 6 bases. The germline CDR1 and CDR2 sequences are SGHRS and YFSETQ. The length of the CDR3 is 14 residues. The DNA for the CDR3 is TGCGCCAGCAGCTCGGGACTAGCAAAGGATACGCAGTATTTT. Protein sequence: CASSSGLAKDTQYF. Together with reference TRBV5-1 and TRBJ2-3, the CDR3 gives the full variable domain: KAGVTQTPRYLIKTRGQQVTLSCSPISGHRSVSWYQQTPGQGLQFLFEYFSETQRNKGNFPGRFSGRQFSNSRSEMNVSTLELGDSALYLCASSSGLAKDTQYFGPGTRLTVL.

With regard to this clone: A read error may account for a junction end that differs from germline. The chain links TRBV7-3 to TRBJ2-6; D gene unclear. The CDR3 runs to 16 residues. Germline values: CDR1 SGHTA, CDR2 FQGTGA. Here the CDR3 DNA reads TGTGCCAGCAGTTTAAAGCCGAGGACTGGGGCCAACGTCCTGACTTTC. Translation gives CASSLKPRTGANVLTF.

The chain is built from TRBV28 and TRBJ2-2; possible D gene TRBD2, 6 bases. Per germline, CDR1 MDHEN and CDR2 SYDVKM. This CDR3 is built from 16 residues. V lost 3 bases, J lost 4 bases, and 15 bases lay in between. CDR3 protein: CASSFRVGGTTGELFF. The CDR3 coding sequence is TGTGCCAGCAGTTTTCGTGTGGGAGGAACCACCGGGGAGCTGTTTTTT.

CDR3 in DNA: TGTGCCAGCAGCTCTTACCTAGGCTCTGGAAACACCATATATTTT. Encoded protein: CASSSYLGSGNTIYF. The V call is TRBV4-2, the J call TRBJ1-3; D uncertain. CDR3 size: 15 residues. Between the trimmed V and J ends, which lost 5 bases and 0 bases, there was a span of 11 bases. Germline CDR1 LGHNA, CDR2 YNFKEQ.

The chain uses TRBV5-4 and TRBJ2-7; 7 nucleotides agree with TRBD1. This CDR3 spans 17 amino acids. The germline gives CDR1 SGHNT, CDR2 YYREEE (reference sequence). The trim removed 4 bases at V and 2 bases at J, leaving 15 bases unmatched. The CDR3 reads CASSLQDSGTATYEQYF. The CDR3 DNA is TGTGCCAGCAGCCTACAAGATTCCGGGACAGCAACCTACGAGCAGTACTTC.

To note about this clone: This same CDR3 is encoded by further DNA sequences in the sample. The V call is TRBV2, the J call TRBJ1-6; 10 bases match TRBD1. The CDR3 has 16 amino acids. V shed 6 bases and J 0 bases; nucleotides not matched to a gene: 2. The germline V gene has CDR1 SNHLY and CDR2 FYNNEI. Here the CDR3 reads CASRRDRGSYNSPLHF. CDR3 nucleotide sequence: TGTGCCAGCAGGAGGGACAGGGGCTCCTATAATTCACCCCTCCACTTT.

This clone rates as medium-sized (0.01 to 0.1%). This chain links TRBV2 with TRBJ2-7; D may be TRBD2 (5 bases). The CDR3 covers 14 residues. Germline loops: CDR1 SNHLY, CDR2 FYNNEI. Trimming took 3 bases from V and 0 from J, leaving 9 bases between them. The CDR3 DNA reads TGTGCCAGCAGTGAGGGGAGCAGCTCCTACGAGCAGTACTTC. This codes for CASSEGSSSYEQYF.

CDR3 in DNA: TGTGCCAGCAGTTACTCGGGGCGGCAGCCCCAGCATTTT. Its protein is CASSYSGRQPQHF. The chain recombines TRBV6-5 with TRBJ1-5; possibly TRBD1 for D (5 bases). Germline values: CDR1 MNHEY, CDR2 SVGAGI. Trimming took 0 bases from V and 7 from J, leaving 7 bases between them. The CDR3 totals 13 residues.

This chain uses TRBV18 with TRBJ2-7; 9 bases line up with TRBD2. V lost 5 bases and J lost 0; bases outside the gene matches: 8. This CDR3 comprises 16 residues. The germline V gene encodes CDR1 KGHSH and CDR2 LQKENI. The CDR3: CASSSSGIPSSYEQYF. The DNA of the CDR3 is TGTGCCAGCTCATCTAGCGGGATCCCTAGCTCCTACGAGCAGTACTTC.

CDR3 sequence: CAWSAGGRGREKLFF. Here the CDR3 DNA reads TGTGCCTGGAGTGCCGGGGGACGGGGGAGAGAAAAACTGTTTTTT. The V and J genes are TRBV30 and TRBJ1-4, with D perhaps matching TRBD1 (5 bases). There are 15 residues in the CDR3. The V end was cut by 1 base, the J end by 8 bases, with 17 bases between. Per the germline V gene, CDR1 is GTSNPN and CDR2 is SVGIG (reference sequence).

The rearrangement links TRBV5-1 to TRBJ2-3, with 7 positions matching TRBD2. In germline, CDR1 is SGHRS, CDR2 YFSETQ. This CDR3 comprises 16 residues. The V segment lost 1 base and the J segment 0 bases; nucleotides outside the gene matches: 5. The CDR3 spells CASSLPSGSSTDTQYF. CDR3 sequence (DNA): TGCGCCAGCAGCTTGCCTAGCGGAAGCAGCACAGATACGCAGTATTTT.

The sample holds one count of this clone. The chain carries TRBV19 and TRBJ2-2; 10 bases are shared with TRBD1. After removal of 4 bases from V and 7 bases from J, the junction contained 3 bases not matched to a gene. The CDR3 is made up of 14 amino acids. The germline CDR1 and CDR2 sequences are LNHDA and SQIVND (reference sequence). This CDR3 reads CASSRQGAVGELFF. The CDR3 DNA reads TGTGCCAGTAGTAGACAGGGGGCGGTCGGGGAGCTGTTTTTT.

The J gene is TRBJ2-1, the V gene TRBV27; 11 bases are a match to TRBD2. Germline V gives CDR1 MNHEY, CDR2 SMNVEV (reference sequence). Trimming removed 5 bases from V and 3 bases from J; junction bases left unmatched: 9. This CDR3 spans 17 amino acids. CDR3 coding DNA: TGTGCCAGCAGTCGCGGACTAGCGGGCTTCCTCTACAATGAGCAGTTCTTC. As protein: CASSRGLAGFLYNEQFF.

This rearrangement joins TRBV29-1 to TRBJ1-2, with TRBD1 identical over 7 bases. The V segment lost 3 bases and the J segment 5 bases; nucleotides outside the gene matches: 6. Germline V gives CDR1 SQVTM, CDR2 ANQGSEA. The CDR3 covers 13 residues. CDR3 protein: CSVDATGAYGYTF. In DNA, the CDR3 is TGCAGCGTTGATGCTACAGGGGCTTATGGCTACACCTTC.

The V call is TRBV7-6, the J call TRBJ2-1; D is undetermined. Trimming removed 4 bases from V and 6 bases from J, with 16 bases in between. Germline V gene data show CDR1 as SGHVS and CDR2 as FNYEAQ. This CDR3 is 15 amino acids long. Here the CDR3 reads CASSSVNLESNEQFF. CDR3 nucleotide sequence: TGTGCCAGCAGCTCCGTTAACCTAGAATCCAATGAGCAGTTCTTC.

This chain connects TRBV5-6 to TRBJ1-3; perhaps TRBD1 as D (5 bases). The germline V gene encodes CDR1 SGHDT and CDR2 YYEEEE. V lost 4 bases and J lost 2, with 10 bases in between. The CDR3 is made up of 14 amino acids. CDR3 in amino acids: CASSRGGAGNTIYF. The CDR3 nucleotides read TGTGCCAGCAGCCGTGGGGGGGCTGGAAACACCATATATTTT. The whole variable domain, remainder taken from reference TRBV5-6 and TRBJ1-3, is DAGVTQSPTHLIKTRGQQVTLRCSPKSGHDTVSWYQQALGQGPQFIFQYYEEEERQRGNFPDRFSGHQFPNYSSELNVNALLLGDSALYLCASSRGGAGNTIYFGEGSWLTVV.

This clone was found once. The chain couples TRBV7-2 to TRBJ2-5, with TRBD2 as a possible D gene (6 bases). This CDR3 contains 15 residues. V lost 2 bases and J 3 bases, leaving 13 bases between the germline ends. Germline CDR1 and CDR2: SGHTA and FQGNSA. The CDR3 spells CASSLSVGGEETQYF. CDR3 DNA: TGTGCCAGCAGCTTATCGGTTGGCGGGGAAGAGACCCAGTACTTC.

This chain uses TRBV7-3 with TRBJ2-2, with 8 bases that match TRBD1. V lost 8 bases to trimming and J lost 4 bases; unmatched junction nucleotides: 6. From germline, CDR1 is SGHTA and CDR2 FQGTGA. This CDR3 region has 14 residues. This CDR3 is CASARTGFTGELFF. DNA of the CDR3: TGTGCCAGCGCTAGGACAGGGTTCACCGGGGAGCTGTTTTTT.

This chain links TRBV28 with TRBJ1-5; 7 positions match TRBD1. The V gene end was trimmed by 5 bases and the J gene end by 6 bases; junction bases not matched to a gene: 13. CDR1 is MDHEN, CDR2 SYDVKM, per germline. The CDR3 totals 16 residues. The CDR3: CASSRAARGPSQPQHF. The CDR3 bases are TGTGCCAGCAGTCGGGCAGCGAGGGGGCCGAGTCAGCCCCAGCATTTT.

This sequence joins TRBV7-2 and TRBJ2-5, with a weak D call TRBD2 (6 bases). Germline V gene lookup returns CDR1 SGHTA and CDR2 FQGNSA. V shed 2 bases and J shed 2 bases, with 9 bases lying between them. This CDR3 spans 14 amino acids. The CDR3 DNA reads as TGTGCCAGCAGCTTATCGGGACTGCAAGAGACCCAGTACTTC. Protein sequence: CASSLSGLQETQYF.

The chain employs TRBV9 and TRBJ2-5, with 7 bases identical to TRBD2. The CDR3 totals 16 residues. After removal of 4 bases from V and 4 bases from J, the junction contained 13 bases not matched to a gene. Germline-derived CDR1 and CDR2 are SGDLS and YYNGEE. The CDR3 region has the DNA TGTGCCAGCAGCAAATTAGCGGGCGGGTGGGGAGAGACCCAGTACTTC. Its protein is CASSKLAGGWGETQYF.

This chain connects TRBV11-3 to TRBJ2-3; D is possibly TRBD1 (5 bases). Germline-derived CDR1 and CDR2 are SGHNT and YENEEA. Trimming took off 5 bases at V and 0 bases at J, with 9 bases between the two ends. This CDR3 comprises 14 residues. The CDR3 loop reads CASSTRVSTDTQYF. Here the CDR3 DNA reads TGTGCCAGCAGCACCAGGGTTAGCACAGATACGCAGTATTTT. The full variable domain, with the rest looked up from reference TRBV11-3 and TRBJ2-3, is EAGVVQSPRYKIIEKKQPVAFWCNPISGHNTLYWYLQNLGQGPELLIRYENEEAVDDSQLPKDRFSAERLKGVDSTLKIQPAELGDSAVYLCASSTRVSTDTQYFGPGTRLTVL.

The V gene is TRBV4-3, the J gene TRBJ2-5, with D perhaps TRBD2 (5 bases). Germline V CDR1 and CDR2: LGHNA, YSLEER. This CDR3 spans 16 amino acids. V was trimmed by 0 bases and J by 4 bases, leaving 15 bases between them. The CDR3 DNA follows: TGCGCCAGCAGCCAAGATTCACGGGGATCTTTAGAGACCCAGTACTTC. Translated: CASSQDSRGSLETQYF.

The chain links TRBV7-8 to TRBJ2-5; 8 bases map to TRBD1. Germline assignment: CDR1 SGHVS and CDR2 FQNEAQ. The J segment lost 2 bases and the V segment lost 1 base, leaving 3 bases of the junction unmatched. The CDR3 sequence is 15 residues long. The CDR3: CASSLDHRGQETQYF. In nucleotides, the CDR3 is TGTGCCAGCAGCTTAGATCACAGGGGGCAAGAGACCCAGTACTTC.

This clone was observed a single time. The chain links TRBV25-1 to TRBJ2-7; 14 bases fit TRBD2. Germline V gives CDR1 MGHDK, CDR2 SYGVNS. V gave up 5 bases and J gave up 2 bases; unmatched junction bases: 8. The CDR3 is 17 amino acids. CDR3 DNA: TGTGCCAGCAGTACCACGGGACTAGCGGGAGTAACCTACGAGCAGTACTTC. Protein product: CASSTTGLAGVTYEQYF.

The rearrangement uses TRBV18 and TRBJ2-5; TRBD1 is a possible D gene (5 bases). V lost 1 base to trimming and J lost 3 bases, with 9 bases between them. The CDR3 sequence is 14 residues long. The germline V gene encodes CDR1 KGHSH and CDR2 LQKENI. CDR3 residues: CASSPQLGEETQYF. CDR3 nucleotides: TGTGCCAGCTCACCACAGTTAGGGGAAGAGACCCAGTACTTC.